This paragraph covers one TCR beta chain sequence. What it recognizes is unknown. This sample was included in a study of CD8 T cells in Susac syndrome. Study in general: The sequenced Susac syndrome patients comprised roughly 6 with active disease and eight in remission. When their blood was taken, patients with Susac syndrome were therapy-naive, taking corticosteroids, or taking intravenous immunoglobulin alone.

The study's findings and limits: Maximal CD8+ clonal expansion in Susac was observed within TEMRA cells and among active patients.

This CDR3 region has 16 residues. Looked up from germline, CDR1 is SGDLS and CDR2 is YYNGEE. V lost 1 base and J lost 4, with 14 bases in between. Random hexamers were used to reverse transcribe about 0.45 to 1 ug of RNA. One entry per CDR3 protein, called by TCRdb with MiXCR from the immunoSEQ multiplex PCR reads. This sample carries about 83,000 distinct CDR3 sequences, approximately 96% of them seen once, and the ten largest clones take roughly 0.44%. The source material was CD8+ T cells from PBMCs. The chain joins TRBV9 to TRBJ2-2, with D perhaps TRBD2 (5 bases). This TCR was recovered from a human donor with Susac syndrome. CDR3 nucleotides: TGTGCCAGCAGCGTATCTTCGGGTGCGGGCACCGGGGAGCTGTTTTTT. This encodes CASSVSSGAGTGELFF.